These 6 T cell receptor beta chains were all obtained from the same sample, sequenced in a study of spatial heterogeneity in lung cancer. Findings and caveats of the study: Counts of expanded intratumoral alpha and beta TCRs tracked tumor mutation counts.

MiXCR was run by TCRdb on the 5' RACE reads, yielding one entry per CDR3 protein. Altogether approximately 490 distinct CDR3 sequences are present, approximately 15% being singletons, with the ten largest covering about 25%. For these TCRs, the target antigens are not known. Time point in this sample: sample taken at primary tumor resection. The material was lung tumor tissue, obtained at surgery. These receptors originate from a female donor with early-stage non-small cell lung cancer.

This clonotype is judged large (0.1 to 1%). This chain links TRBV6-6 with TRBJ1-1; D unresolved. V gave up 6 bases and J gave up 2 bases, with 4 bases separating them. The CDR3 is made up of 11 amino acids. Germline CDR1 and CDR2: MNHNY and SVGAGI (reference sequence). Here the CDR3 DNA reads TGTGCCAGCAGCCCAAACACTGAAGCTTTCTTT. Translated: CASSPNTEAFF.

The rearrangement links TRBV10-3 to TRBJ2-5, with 9 bases that match TRBD2. This CDR3 contains 15 residues. V shed 6 bases, J shed 4 bases, and the junction held 9 bases outside the gene matches. In germline, CDR1 is ENHRY, CDR2 SYGVKD. CDR3 sequence reads: CAIREAGGSRETQYF. The CDR3 nucleotides are TGTGCCATCAGGGAAGCGGGGGGAAGTCGAGAGACCCAGTACTTC.

This clonotype was found a few times. The genes are TRBV10-2 and TRBJ2-7, with 8 nucleotides matching TRBD2. V was clipped by 10 bases and J by 2 bases; unmatched bases: 7. CDR1 and CDR2 (germline): WSHSY, SAAADI. The CDR3 length is 13 residues. The CDR3: CATLTSATYEQYF. DNA of the CDR3: TGCGCCACCTTGACTAGCGCAACCTACGAGCAGTACTTC.

By share, this clonotype ranks as large. The V gene is TRBV20-1, the J gene TRBJ2-3; 8 positions agree with TRBD2. V was clipped by 5 bases and J by 0 bases; unmatched bases: 7. CDR3 length equals 15 residues. Germline CDR1 DFQATT, CDR2 SNEGSKA (reference sequence). CDR3 region: CSAFTSGLSTDTQYF. The CDR3 DNA reads as TGCAGTGCTTTTACTAGCGGCCTTAGCACAGATACGCAGTATTTT.

This clonotype rates as medium-sized (0.01 to 0.1%). This chain uses TRBV10-3 with TRBJ1-5; 7 bases agree with TRBD1. Germline trimming cut 5 bases from V and 4 bases from J; bases unmatched to any gene: 17. Germline V gene data show CDR1 as ENHRY and CDR2 as SYGVKD. The CDR3 covers 18 residues. DNA for the CDR3: TGTGCCATCAGTCTACCGGGACAGCTACCCATTGGTAATCAGCCCCAGCATTTT. Its protein is CAISLPGQLPIGNQPQHF.

This clonotype is labeled large. V and J are TRBV28 and TRBJ2-5, with D hard to call. This CDR3 has 12 amino acids. Trimming cost V 6 bases and J 4 bases, with 9 bases left between them. Germline V gives CDR1 MDHEN, CDR2 SYDVKM. The CDR3 is CASSKARETQYF. The CDR3, as DNA: TGTGCCAGCAGCAAGGCAAGAGAGACCCAGTACTTC.